This paragraph covers one T cell receptor beta chain sequence. What it binds is not known. The V gene's germline CDR1 is MDHEN and CDR2 SYDVKM. The length of the CDR3 is 13 residues. Trimming removed 4 bases at V and 9 bases at J, with 13 bases between. The sample is drawn from a study of cytomegalovirus exposure and HLA in healthy donors. Notes on the study in general: There were some V segments, including TRBV6-2 and TRBV6-3, excluded as indistinguishable. As was reported, the classifier diagnosed cytomegalovirus status with high specificity and sensitivity. Per a later analysis, HLA-associated TCR beta chains showed more clonal expansion than other, equally common TCR beta chains. Common viral pathogens seemed to be connected with several of the most significant clusters, according to a later analysis.

PCR involved 60 Vbeta and 13 Jbeta primers. Sequencing was performed with immunoSEQ multiplex PCR; in TCRdb, only in-frame clones are kept and a portion is missing. This repertoire shows 150,000 to 200,000 clones, over 80% found once; its top ten account for 1.5%. Sequencing was done on a sample of PBMCs. This rearrangement joins TRBV28 to TRBJ2-4; D perhaps matches TRBD2 (5 bases). This TCR was sampled from a girl under 18 in good health and CMV-seropositive. CDR3: CASSWVFRGIQYF. CDR3 coding DNA: TGTGCCAGCAGTTGGGTCTTTCGGGGCATTCAGTACTTC.